This T cell receptor beta chain was recovered during a study of blood T cell repertoires in COVID-19. Overall study context: The study drew acute and convalescent COVID-19 samples from the United States, Italy and Spain.

CDR1 MGHRA and CDR2 YSYEKL come from the germline V gene. This CDR3 has 16 amino acids. Trimming cost V 0 bases and J 0 bases, with 8 bases left between them. Generated by immunoSEQ multiplex PCR, the TCRdb table keeps only in-frame clones and is missing some. The sample has 200,000 to 300,000 clones; around 80% are singletons. This TCR was sampled from a man aged 35-49 years with acute or convalescent COVID-19. This chain uses TRBV4-1 with TRBJ1-4; D remains unclear. The sequencing input was peripheral blood. The CDR3, as DNA: TGCGCCAGCAGCCAAGATCACAGTGCAACTAATGAAAAACTGTTTTTT. This encodes CASSQDHSATNEKLFF.